This TCR beta chain was identified during a study of post-analysis software for immune sequencing data (dated by TCRdb to 2013 to 2016). Context from the whole study: The recorded disease courses included relapsing-remitting, secondary progressive and progressive-relapsing multiple sclerosis, and some patients had no subtype annotation. Patient repertoires were compared against around twelve previously published healthy control repertoires from donors aged roughly 6 to 26 years. A subset of samples was prepared in parallel using single-end sample barcoding, then pooled and co-amplified after Illumina adapter ligation. Here is what the overall study found, with its caveats: Significantly higher frequencies in patients than in controls were found for five or six TRBV segments, including TRBV5-6, TRBV5-1 and TRBV20-1. The control group was slightly older than the multiple sclerosis patient group. Compared with controls, multiple sclerosis patients had significantly lower normalized Chao1 diversity, a finding suggesting substantial peripheral T-cell clonal expansion. When samples were clustered directly using the F measure, samples prepared in the same batch co-clustered strongly, which prompted a batch-effect correction.

CDR1 MGHRA and CDR2 YSYEKL were looked up in the germline V gene. A distance of 13 bases separates the germline ends of V and J, which lose 2 bases and 2 bases respectively. From the cysteine through the phenylalanine, the CDR3 covers 15 amino acids. Here the CDR3 DNA is all that survives: 45 bases in frame from base 1. This clonotype was detected a few times. It has no known antigen specificity. Per-base quality was not reported, and no clone a single base away is much larger than it. The method was PCR. Sequenced using an Illumina HiSeq 2500. To reduce PCR and sequencing biases, unique molecular identifiers were incorporated into the TCR beta cDNA libraries. Per 1 to 10 million input T cells, roughly 0.5 million cDNA molecules were obtained, such that each molecule approximated one T cell. The patient libraries were prepared and sequenced with the same protocol used for the earlier healthy control dataset. Samples belonging to the same batch were prepared together, multiplexed and sequenced on a shared HiSeq lane. The study's own analysis went as follows. MIGEC handled the raw barcoded reads, throwing out single-read molecular identifier groups before consensus assembly and CDR3 extraction. VDJtools was used for post-analysis of the clonotype tables, and diversity was normalized by down-sampling every dataset to the size of the smallest sample. Repertoire overlap clustering matched CDR3 amino acid but not nucleotide sequences to correct batch-related cross-sample contamination. TCRdb reran the public reads through fastp at Q25 and MiXCR, keeping productive beta chains. Each record represents a unique CDR3 protein, reported with the most common genes and DNA among its rows. TCRdb, not the original authors, processed these V and J calls. The sample data list a few hundred thousand distinct CDR3 sequences, and less than 40% of these were observed just once. Roughly 13% of the sample rests with the top ten.

TCR beta repertoires were profiled from peripheral blood of 10 to 15 young patients with multiple sclerosis to demonstrate the VDJtools post-analysis software. The multiple sclerosis patients were children and adolescents between about 6 and 16 years of age. This TCR came from a girl under 18 with multiple sclerosis. The rearrangement combines TRBV4-1 with TRBJ2-7; TRBD1 might be the D gene, on 6 matching bases. Sequenced material: blood. DNA sequence: TGCGCCAGCAGCCAACACCAGGGGCCAGCCTACGAGCAGTACTTC. Translated, this is CASSQHQGPAYEQYF.